The present T cell receptor beta chain was sequenced within a study of blood T cell repertoires in COVID-19. CDR3 length equals 16 residues. Looked up from germline, CDR1 is LNHDA and CDR2 is SQIVND (reference sequence). Trimming left V 1 base short and J 0 bases short, with 12 bases between. Repertoires were generated with immunoSEQ multiplex PCR, while TCRdb's copy carries only in-frame clones and drops some. The table has about 350,000 clones, roughly 86% seen once. Sequencing input: peripheral blood. The sequence came from a woman aged 70-85 years with COVID-19, enrolled during active disease. This sequence joins TRBV19 and TRBJ1-2; maybe TRBD1 (6 bases). CDR3: CASSIAGHLTNYGYTF. The CDR3 nucleotides are TGTGCCAGTAGTATAGCGGGACACCTCACTAACTATGGCTACACCTTC.